These 13 T cell receptor beta chains originate from one sample sequenced in a study of cytomegalovirus exposure and HLA in healthy donors. 13 Jbeta primers and 60 Vbeta primers were used for the PCR. Here immunoSEQ multiplex PCR was the method, and the copy in TCRdb shows in-frame clones only, minus some. The repertoire holds about 180,000 clones, with around four fifths as singletons. Material for sequencing was PBMCs. Receptors were obtained from a man aged 18 to 29 in good health and CMV-seronegative.

The chain has TRBV6-1 and TRBJ2-3, with TRBD2 identical over 9 bases. This CDR3 is built from 15 residues. CDR1 MNHNS and CDR2 SASEGT come from the germline V gene. V shed 6 bases, J shed 3 bases, and the junction held 7 bases outside the gene matches. The CDR3: CASRSAGGRTDTQYF. The CDR3 coding sequence is TGTGCCAGCAGGTCGGCGGGAGGGAGGACAGATACGCAGTATTTT.

This clone was seen only a few times. The chain couples TRBV4-1 to TRBJ2-7, with 9 bases matching TRBD1. Germline-derived CDR1 and CDR2 are MGHRA and YSYEKL. V shed 0 bases and J 6 bases; nucleotides not matched to a gene: 12. There are 17 residues in the CDR3. The CDR3 region has the DNA TGCGCCAGCAGCCAAGATCCCCGGACAGGGGCCTACCCCGAGCAGTACTTC. This codes for CASSQDPRTGAYPEQYF.

V gene TRBV5-1 combines with J gene TRBJ1-2; 9 bases map to TRBD1. In germline, CDR1 is SGHRS, CDR2 YFSETQ. Losses at the gene ends were 0 bases for V and 4 bases for J; bases not matched to a gene: 4. This CDR3 spans 15 amino acids. The CDR3 DNA is TGCGCCAGCAGCTTGGGGGACAGGGTACTCTATGGCTACACCTTC. Translation gives CASSLGDRVLYGYTF.

This clone has just a few counts. The chain combines TRBV29-1 with TRBJ2-5; D possibly corresponds to TRBD1 (5 bases). V dropped 6 bases and J dropped 7 bases, with 18 bases sitting between them. Germline loops: CDR1 SQVTM, CDR2 ANQGSEA. This CDR3 contains 13 residues. The CDR3 nucleotides read TGCAGCGTAACAGGAGATGGAGTGGGGACCCAGTACTTC. Translated, it gives CSVTGDGVGTQYF.

This chain links TRBV7-9 with TRBJ2-6; D might be TRBD2 (5 bases). The CDR3 sequence is 15 residues long. Germline V lookup: CDR1 SEHNR, CDR2 FQNEAQ (reference sequence). Trimming stripped 5 bases from V and 1 base from J, with 9 bases between. Here the CDR3 DNA reads TGTGCCAGCAGCCTGGGGAGTTCTGGGGCCAACGTCCTGACTTTC. This gives the protein CASSLGSSGANVLTF.

The chain employs TRBV19 and TRBJ2-7; D is unclear. V was shortened by 1 base and J by 5 bases, with 15 bases between the two germline ends. The germline V gene has CDR1 LNHDA and CDR2 SQIVND (reference sequence). The CDR3 length is 15 residues. This CDR3 reads CASSIAHWSPNEQYF. DNA of the CDR3: TGTGCCAGTAGTATAGCCCATTGGTCTCCTAACGAGCAGTACTTC. Full variable domain (remainder filled in from reference TRBV19 and TRBJ2-7): DGGITQSPKYLFRKEGQNVTLSCEQNLNHDAMYWYRQDPGQGLRLIYYSQIVNDFQKGDIAEGYSVSREKKESFPLTVTSAQKNPTAFYLCASSIAHWSPNEQYFGPGTRLTVT.

The chain recombines TRBV2 with TRBJ1-1; TRBD1 is a possible D gene (6 bases). CDR3 length: 13 residues. Per the germline V gene, CDR1 is SNHLY and CDR2 is FYNNEI. Trimming stripped 7 bases from V and 2 bases from J, with 11 bases between. CDR3: CASKDRQNTEAFF. CDR3 sequence (DNA): TGTGCCAGCAAGGACAGACAAAACACTGAAGCTTTCTTT.

This chain links TRBV19 with TRBJ1-6, with D perhaps TRBD1 (5 bases). The CDR3 length is 15 residues. V was cut by 3 bases and J by 9 bases, with 15 bases left in between. Per the germline V gene, CDR1 is LNHDA and CDR2 is SQIVND (reference sequence). The CDR3 nucleotides read TGTGCCAGTAGTATTATTGGATCGGGGGGTTCACCCCTCCACTTT. Translation: CASSIIGSGGSPLHF.

V usage is TRBV5-6 and J usage is TRBJ2-1; no reliable D call. This CDR3 comprises 13 residues. CDR1 is SGHDT, CDR2 YYEEEE, per germline. Trimming left V 0 bases short and J 14 bases short, with 15 bases between. The CDR3 is CASSLVVQASEFF. CDR3 coding DNA: TGTGCCAGCAGCTTGGTGGTCCAGGCCTCGGAGTTCTTC. Drawing the rest from reference TRBV5-6 and TRBJ2-1, the complete variable domain is DAGVTQSPTHLIKTRGQQVTLRCSPKSGHDTVSWYQQALGQGPQFIFQYYEEEERQRGNFPDRFSGHQFPNYSSELNVNALLLGDSALYLCASSLVVQASEFFGPGTRLTVL.

The gene calls are TRBV6-5 and TRBJ2-1, with D possibly matching TRBD2 (6 bases). This CDR3 has 13 amino acids. V lost 5 bases, J lost 8 bases, and 13 bases lay in between. Per germline, CDR1 MNHEY and CDR2 SVGAGI. DNA for the CDR3: TGTGCCAGCAGTCGACTAGGTGGCCATGAGCAGTTCTTC. Translated: CASSRLGGHEQFF.

The chain joins TRBV9 to TRBJ2-1, with 11 bases identical to TRBD2. CDR3 length: 15 amino acids. V was clipped by 2 bases and J by 9 bases; unmatched bases: 7. CDR1 is SGDLS, CDR2 YYNGEE, per germline. The CDR3 sequence is CASSVGTSGRFEQFF. CDR3 coding DNA: TGTGCCAGCAGCGTGGGGACTAGCGGAAGATTTGAGCAGTTCTTC.

The DNA for the CDR3 is TGTGCCAGCAGCTCATCACCGGGACAGGGTTGGAAAGAGACCCAGTACTTC. Translation: CASSSSPGQGWKETQYF. The chain has TRBV9 and TRBJ2-5, with 9 bases matching TRBD1. J lost 3 bases, V lost 4 bases, and 13 bases had no gene match. This CDR3 contains 17 residues. Germline V CDR1 and CDR2: SGDLS, YYNGEE.

In its sample, this clone was seen once. V gene TRBV18 combines with J gene TRBJ1-2; D might be TRBD1 (6 bases). Germline V gene data show CDR1 as KGHSH and CDR2 as LQKENI. The ends were cut back, 6 bases at V and 10 bases at J, with 18 bases in the middle. The CDR3 runs to 13 residues. For the CDR3, the DNA is TGTGCCAGCTCCCTCCGGGACACGGTGGACTACACCTTC. This encodes CASSLRDTVDYTF. The full variable domain, in which reference TRBV18 and TRBJ1-2 provide the parts outside the CDR3, is NAGVMQNPRHLVRRRGQEARLRCSPMKGHSHVYWYRQLPEEGLKFMVYLQKENIIDESGMPKERFSAEFPKEGPSILRIQQVVRGDSAAYFCASSLRDTVDYTFGSGTRLTVV.